The 24 T cell receptor beta chains below all came from one sample that was sequenced in a study of blood T cell repertoires in COVID-19. The table came from immunoSEQ multiplex PCR; TCRdb's copy has only in-frame clones and leaves some out. This table has some 250,000 clones, approximately 83% appearing once. Input material: peripheral blood. All receptors derive from an elderly woman with acute or convalescent COVID-19.

This sequence joins TRBV4-2 and TRBJ2-3; D remains ambiguous. The CDR3 sequence is 17 residues long. CDR1 is LGHNA and CDR2 is YNFKEQ in the germline V gene. Trimming shortened V by 4 bases and J by 5 bases, and 22 bases separated the two germline ends. The CDR3 DNA sequence: TGTGCCAGCAGCCCTGGCCGCACTGCCACACGAGGAGATACGCAGTATTTT. Protein product: CASSPGRTATRGDTQYF.

The J gene is TRBJ1-3, the V gene TRBV5-4; D uncertain. The CDR3 contains 14 residues. Germline values: CDR1 SGHNT, CDR2 YYREEE (reference sequence). The V and J ends lost 3 bases and 0 bases respectively, with 7 bases between them. CDR3 nucleotide sequence: TGTGCCAGCAGCTCAAAATCCTCTGGAAACACCATATATTTT. Amino acids: CASSSKSSGNTIYF.

CDR3 DNA sequence: TGTGCCAGCAGTTACTCGAGTCTCAGGGGAGTCTATGGCTACACCTTC. It yields the protein CASSYSSLRGVYGYTF. The rearrangement uses TRBV6-5 and TRBJ1-2; possible D gene TRBD1, 6 bases. Per germline, CDR1 MNHEY and CDR2 SVGAGI. The CDR3 sequence is 16 residues long. The V gene lost 0 bases and the J gene lost 4 bases, with 15 bases spanning the gap.

The chain carries TRBV18 and TRBJ1-1; a weak D match, TRBD1 (6 bases). Between the trimmed V and J ends, which lost 10 bases and 1 base, there was a span of 25 bases. This CDR3 has 17 amino acids. Looked up from germline, CDR1 is KGHSH and CDR2 is LQKENI. CDR3 region: CATSLEGGSLQNTEAFF. CDR3 sequence (DNA): TGTGCCACCTCCTTGGAGGGGGGGTCTCTACAGAACACTGAAGCTTTCTTT.

The chain links TRBV7-9 to TRBJ1-1; TRBD1 agrees at 7 bases. This CDR3 is built from 15 residues. Trimming at V came to 0 bases and at J to 0 bases, leaving 1 base not matched to a gene. In germline, CDR1 is SEHNR, CDR2 FQNEAQ (reference sequence). For the CDR3, the DNA is TGTGCCAGCAGCTTAGCGGACAGGTTGAACACTGAAGCTTTCTTT. Its protein is CASSLADRLNTEAFF.

In DNA, the CDR3 is TGTGCCAGCAGGACCACAGGGGAGACTGGCAATCAGCCCCAGCATTTT. Its translation: CASRTTGETGNQPQHF. The chain uses TRBV2 and TRBJ1-5; 7 bases match TRBD1. Trimming at V came to 6 bases and at J to 2 bases, leaving 10 bases not matched to a gene. The CDR3 runs 16 residues. CDR1 is SNHLY, CDR2 FYNNEI, per germline.

This chain joins TRBV30 and TRBJ2-7, with D tentatively TRBD1 (6 bases). The CDR3 has 13 amino acids. Trimming removed 4 bases at V and 1 base at J, with 11 bases between. Germline V gives CDR1 GTSNPN, CDR2 SVGIG (reference sequence). Here the CDR3 reads CAWKGDKSYEQYF. DNA for the CDR3: TGTGCCTGGAAGGGGGATAAGTCCTACGAGCAGTACTTC.

The rearrangement uses TRBV7-3 and TRBJ1-3; D gene uncertain. CDR3 size: 15 residues. Trimming pared 5 bases from V and 3 bases from J, leaving 14 bases between. Looked up from germline, CDR1 is SGHTA and CDR2 is FQGTGA. CDR3 in amino acids: CASSILLRGGNTIYF. Here the CDR3 DNA reads TGTGCCAGCAGCATACTCCTCCGGGGTGGAAACACCATATATTTT.

This clone was seen only a few times. This chain joins TRBV18 and TRBJ2-5; maybe TRBD1 (6 bases). The germline V gene encodes CDR1 KGHSH and CDR2 LQKENI. This CDR3 is built from 17 residues. Trimming took off 6 bases at V and 1 base at J, with 21 bases between the two ends. Written as DNA, the CDR3 is TGTGCCAGCTCCCCGGACAGAAAGCCCGTCAGCCAAGAGACCCAGTACTTC. It specifies CASSPDRKPVSQETQYF.

The chain combines TRBV19 with TRBJ2-2; TRBD1 matches at 9 bases. The CDR3 consists of 16 residues. J was trimmed by 0 bases and V by 7 bases; bases with no gene match: 6. CDR1 LNHDA and CDR2 SQIVND come from the germline V gene (reference sequence). CDR3 loop: CASTFTGGANTGELFF. In DNA form, the CDR3 reads TGTGCCAGTACCTTTACAGGGGGCGCGAACACCGGGGAGCTGTTTTTT.

CDR3 sequence (DNA): TGTGCCAGCAGTTTTTTCTCAGATACGCAGTATTTT. It encodes CASSFFSDTQYF. This rearrangement joins TRBV12-3 or TRBV12-4 to TRBJ2-3; D uncertain. Trimming took 3 bases from V and 4 from J, leaving 5 bases between them. The CDR3 has 12 amino acids.

The V gene is TRBV7-9, the J gene TRBJ2-1; the match to TRBD2 covers 7 bases. Germline assignment: CDR1 SEHNR and CDR2 FQNEAQ (reference sequence). The ends lost 3 bases at V and 0 bases at J; junction bases unmatched: 8. The CDR3 contains 17 residues. Written as DNA, the CDR3 is TGTGCCAGCAGCTTCGAAACTAGCGCCCGCTCCTACAATGAGCAGTTCTTC. As protein: CASSFETSARSYNEQFF.

V and J are TRBV6-6 and TRBJ1-6; the match to TRBD1 covers 12 bases. Trimming at V came to 6 bases and at J to 8 bases, leaving 2 bases not matched to a gene. The germline CDR1 and CDR2 sequences are MNHNY and SVGAGI (reference sequence). The CDR3 contains 14 residues. CDR3 sequence reads: CASRRDRGHSPLHF. The CDR3 DNA sequence: TGTGCCAGCAGACGGGACAGGGGGCATTCACCCCTCCACTTT.

The genes are TRBV7-9 and TRBJ1-2, with 7 bases lining up with TRBD1. With V trimmed by 3 bases and J by 6 bases, 4 bases remained unmatched. Germline V lookup: CDR1 SEHNR, CDR2 FQNEAQ (reference sequence). The CDR3 is 13 amino acids. The CDR3 loop is CASSFSQGNGYTF. CDR3 bases: TGTGCCAGCAGCTTTTCACAGGGGAATGGCTACACCTTC. The variable domain in full, completed from reference TRBV7-9 and TRBJ1-2, reads DTGVSQNPRHKITKRGQNVTFRCDPISEHNRLYWYRQTLGQGPEFLTYFQNEAQLEKSRLLSDRFSAERPKGSFSTLEIQRTEQGDSAMYLCASSFSQGNGYTFGSGTRLTVV.

This chain links TRBV19 with TRBJ1-1; TRBD1 might be the D (6 bases). The CDR3 sequence is 9 residues long. With 9 bases removed from V and 11 bases from J, the gap between germline ends came to 10 bases. The V gene's germline CDR1 is LNHDA and CDR2 SQIVND (reference sequence). This CDR3 reads CASNRAAFF. CDR3 sequence (DNA): TGTGCCAGCAACAGGGCCGCTTTCTTT. Complete variable domain (other parts from reference TRBV19 and TRBJ1-1): DGGITQSPKYLFRKEGQNVTLSCEQNLNHDAMYWYRQDPGQGLRLIYYSQIVNDFQKGDIAEGYSVSREKKESFPLTVTSAQKNPTAFYLCASNRAAFFGQGTRLTVV.

The V gene is TRBV11-2, the J gene TRBJ2-1; D is unclear. V was pared by 0 bases and J by 5 bases, with 17 bases between. There are 17 residues in the CDR3. CDR1 and CDR2 from the germline V gene are SGHAT and FQNNGV. In DNA, the CDR3 is TGTGCCAGCAGCTTAGATTTATTTGGAGTTGGCCACAATGAGCAGTTCTTC. Translation: CASSLDLFGVGHNEQFF.

This rearrangement joins TRBV10-2 to TRBJ2-7; tentative D call: TRBD1 (5 bases). The germline CDR1 and CDR2 sequences are WSHSY and SAAADI. This CDR3 contains 16 residues. Trimming removed 2 bases at V and 0 bases at J, with 14 bases between. CDR3 in DNA: TGCGCCAGCAGTGAGGGTTGGGGCAGGACCTCCTACGAGCAGTACTTC. It yields the protein CASSEGWGRTSYEQYF.

The chain is built from TRBV6-5 and TRBJ1-1, with 11 positions matching TRBD1. V shed 8 bases and J 4 bases; nucleotides not matched to a gene: 9. The CDR3 has 15 residues. Looked up from germline, CDR1 is MNHEY and CDR2 is SVGAGI. The CDR3 nucleotides read TGTGCCAGCCAGGAGGACAGGGGGCGAAGCACTGAAGCTTTCTTT. It is translated as CASQEDRGRSTEAFF.

This clone turned up a few times. The rearrangement uses TRBV28 and TRBJ2-5, with 10 bases matching TRBD1. Germline CDR1 is MDHEN and CDR2 is SYDVKM. With V trimmed by 6 bases and J by 4 bases, 8 bases remained unmatched. The CDR3 spans 15 residues. CDR3 sequence: CASRPSGQGLETQYF. The CDR3, as DNA: TGTGCCAGCAGACCCTCGGGACAGGGGTTAGAGACCCAGTACTTC.

The chain carries TRBV5-5 and TRBJ1-3; TRBD1 is a possible D gene (5 bases). With 4 bases removed from V and 0 bases from J, the gap between germline ends came to 11 bases. The CDR3 is 15 amino acids. From germline, CDR1 is SGHKS and CDR2 YYEKEE (reference sequence). The CDR3 loop reads CASSTRTPSGNTIYF. In DNA, the CDR3 is TGTGCCAGCAGCACCCGGACACCCTCTGGAAACACCATATATTTT.

The rearrangement joins TRBV2 to TRBJ1-2; D may be TRBD1 (6 bases). The germline gives CDR1 SNHLY, CDR2 FYNNEI. V shed 7 bases and J shed 8 bases, with 17 bases lying between them. CDR3 length: 13 residues. The CDR3 DNA reads TGTGCCAGCACCTCGGGGGGGGCGCGGGGCTACACCTTC. Translated: CASTSGGARGYTF.

The chain employs TRBV3-1 (or the pseudogene TRBV3-2) and TRBJ2-1; 8 bases align to TRBD1. Germline trimming cut 2 bases from V and 10 bases from J; bases unmatched to any gene: 10. The CDR3 runs to 15 residues. Germline V gene sequence: CDR1 LGHDT, CDR2 YNNKEL (reference sequence). The DNA for the CDR3 is TGTGCCAGCAGCCAATCCCCGACAGGGGTGGCCGAGCAGTTCTTC. Its translation: CASSQSPTGVAEQFF.

The V gene is TRBV28, the J gene TRBJ1-3; D uncertain. The V gene lost 6 bases and the J gene lost 0 bases, with 9 bases spanning the gap. Germline lookup yields CDR1 MDHEN and CDR2 SYDVKM. The CDR3 extends over 14 amino acids. The CDR3 DNA is TGTGCCAGCAGCCCCCGCGGCTCTGGAAACACCATATATTTT. Translation gives CASSPRGSGNTIYF.

The V gene is TRBV5-1, the J gene TRBJ2-5, with 8 bases fitting TRBD1. The J segment lost 2 bases and the V segment lost 2 bases, leaving 5 bases of the junction unmatched. The germline CDR1 and CDR2 sequences are SGHRS and YFSETQ. There are 15 residues in the CDR3. The CDR3 reads CASSFGQGKQETQYF. CDR3 bases: TGCGCCAGCAGCTTCGGACAGGGTAAACAAGAGACCCAGTACTTC.